These 8 T cell receptor beta chains were all obtained from the same sample, sequenced in a study of molecular identifiers for immune sequencing clone quantification. TCRdb used MiXCR to reprocess the PCR reads, holding one entry per CDR3 protein. The sample has about 510,000 distinct CDR3 sequences, about 25% seen once. Sequencing was carried out using naive CD8+ T cells from blood, with Jurkat cell RNA spiked in. Subset defined: FACS-sorted CD8+CD4-CCR7+CD45RA+ naive T cells. Every receptor here comes from a human donor in good health. Some libraries in this study had Jurkat cell RNA spiked in.

The chain recombines TRBV6-5 with TRBJ1-1; 8 nucleotides line up with TRBD1. This CDR3 region has 13 residues. Trimming at V came to 0 bases and at J to 10 bases, leaving 4 bases not matched to a gene. Germline V CDR1 and CDR2: MNHEY, SVGAGI. CDR3 DNA: TGTGCCAGCAGTTACTCTGGGGGACAGGCAGCTTTCTTT. Translating it yields CASSYSGGQAAFF.

This clonotype was recorded a few times. This sequence joins TRBV6-2 or TRBV6-3 and TRBJ2-7, with D unresolved. With 6 bases removed from V and 3 bases from J, the gap between germline ends came to 12 bases. The germline gives CDR1 MNHEY, CDR2 SVGEGT. The CDR3 is 13 residues long. As DNA, the CDR3 is TGTGCCAGCAGGGACCCCGTTAGCTACGAGCAGTACTTC. This encodes CASRDPVSYEQYF.

This clonotype was observed once. Sequence at one end of the junction differs from germline and may be a read error. V and J are TRBV20-1 and TRBJ2-7, with D perhaps TRBD1 or TRBD2 (6 bases each). CDR1 is DFQATT, CDR2 SNEGSKA, per germline (reference sequence). The CDR3 runs 14 residues. CDR3 protein: CSGRSGGPVYEQYF. The CDR3 DNA sequence: TGCAGTGGTAGAAGTGGGGGGCCAGTCTACGAGCAGTACTTC.

V is TRBV14 and J is TRBJ2-3, with TRBD2 matching 14 bases. CDR3 length: 19 amino acids. Germline CDR1 SGHDN, CDR2 FVKESK. The J segment lost 8 bases and the V segment lost 0 bases, leaving 13 bases of the junction unmatched. The CDR3 DNA reads as TGTGCCAGCAGCCAAGATCCCCGACTAGCGGGGGGGCCCTCTTCTACGCAGTATTTT. This gives the protein CASSQDPRLAGGPSSTQYF.

The genes are TRBV7-9 and TRBJ2-7; TRBD1 agrees at 10 bases. Per germline, CDR1 SEHNR and CDR2 FQNEAQ (reference sequence). This CDR3 contains 15 residues. With 4 bases clipped from V and 3 bases from J, the junction kept 6 bases outside the gene matches. Written as DNA, the CDR3 is TGTGCCAGCAGCTCCCCGGGACAGGGGTTCTACGAGCAGTACTTC. Translating it yields CASSSPGQGFYEQYF.

As regards this clonotype: This may stem from a read error, because a much larger clone lies one nucleotide away. The J gene is TRBJ1-5, the V gene TRBV28; D is possibly TRBD1 (5 bases). CDR3 length equals 15 residues. Germline-derived CDR1 and CDR2 are MDHEN and SYDVKM. Written as DNA, the CDR3 is TGTGCCAGCAGTGACAGTCGACCGATCAATCGGCCCCAGCATTTT. This translates into CASSDSRPINRPQHF. The full variable domain, rest sourced from reference TRBV28 and TRBJ1-5, is DVKVTQSSRYLVKRTGEKVFLECVQDMDHENMFWYRQDPGLGLRLIYFSYDVKMKEKGDIPEGYSVSREKKERFSLILESASTNQTSMYLCASSDSRPINRPQHFGDGTRLSIL.

This clonotype was detected many times. The chain has TRBV4-3 and TRBJ2-3; D is uncertain. The germline V and J ends were trimmed by 0 bases and 10 bases, with 11 bases remaining between them. Germline CDR1 reads LGHNA; CDR2 reads YSLEER. The CDR3 is 13 amino acids. CDR3 residues: CASSQDWGTPQYF. CDR3 nucleotides: TGCGCCAGCAGCCAAGATTGGGGTACCCCGCAGTATTTT.

This clonotype has a count of ten or more. The V gene is TRBV6-5, the J gene TRBJ1-1, with a possible D match to TRBD1 (6 bases). V shed 10 bases and J shed 5 bases, with 14 bases lying between them. The CDR3 has 12 residues. Germline CDR1 and CDR2: MNHEY and SVGAGI. The CDR3, as DNA: TGTGCCATCAAGGGGGTAGGGACTGAAGCTTTCTTT. Protein: CAIKGVGTEAFF.